Presented here are 19 T cell receptor beta chains from one specimen sequenced in a study of technical replicates of blood from a few donors. The protocol was immunoSEQ multiplex PCR, while the TCRdb copy is restricted to in-frame clones and leaves out a portion. The table records tens of thousands of clones, 94% of them present only once. The sequencing sample was made of T cells isolated from PBMCs. Receptors were obtained from a human donor in good health.

This rearrangement joins TRBV28 to TRBJ1-2; 9 bases map to TRBD1. This CDR3 region has 14 residues. J was trimmed by 7 bases and V by 3 bases; bases with no gene match: 6. The V gene's germline CDR1 is MDHEN and CDR2 SYDVKM. The CDR3 DNA is TGTGCCAGCAGTTTGGGACAGGGATCGGGTGGCTACACCTTC. This encodes CASSLGQGSGGYTF.

The chain employs TRBV11-3 and TRBJ2-1; 8 positions agree with TRBD2. Germline CDR1 reads SGHNT; CDR2 reads YENEEA. With V trimmed by 1 base and J by 6 bases, 8 bases remained unmatched. The CDR3 runs 16 residues. CDR3 sequence (DNA): TGTGCCAGCAGCTTAGTGTGGGCGGGAGGTCGCAATGAGCAGTTCTTC. This translates into CASSLVWAGGRNEQFF.

V is TRBV25-1 and J is TRBJ2-3; D unclear. With 1 base removed from V and 7 bases from J, the gap between germline ends came to 9 bases. Germline V CDR1 and CDR2: MGHDK, SYGVNS. The CDR3 runs 13 residues. CDR3: CASSESRYYTQYF. DNA for the CDR3: TGTGCCAGCAGTGAATCGAGGTACTATACGCAGTATTTT. The whole variable domain, filled in from reference TRBV25-1 and TRBJ2-3, reads EADIYQTPRYLVIGTGKKITLECSQTMGHDKMYWYQQDPGMELHLIHYSYGVNSTEKGDLSSESTVSRIRTEHFPLTLESARPSHTSQYLCASSESRYYTQYFGPGTRLTVL.

V is TRBV7-3 and J is TRBJ1-6; the D is unclear. The V gene lost 1 base and the J gene lost 7 bases, with 8 bases spanning the gap. The CDR3 has 14 amino acids. Germline V gene sequence: CDR1 SGHTA, CDR2 FQGTGA. Here the CDR3 DNA reads TGTGCCAGCAGCTTAAGTGCAGGAAATTCACCCCTCCACTTT. Encoded protein: CASSLSAGNSPLHF.

This chain connects TRBV18 to TRBJ2-7, with 7 bases lining up with TRBD2. Germline loops: CDR1 KGHSH, CDR2 LQKENI. With 3 bases clipped from V and 7 bases from J, the junction kept 3 bases outside the gene matches. The CDR3 runs to 12 residues. CDR3 sequence: CASSPRGDEQYF. In nucleotides, the CDR3 is TGTGCCAGCTCACCTCGGGGGGATGAGCAGTACTTC.

CDR3 sequence reads: CAWDQGLRNTIYF. The DNA of the CDR3 is TGTGCCTGGGACCAGGGGCTTCGAAACACCATATATTTT. The chain is built from TRBV30 and TRBJ1-3, with D possibly matching TRBD1 (6 bases). Germline V gene lookup returns CDR1 GTSNPN and CDR2 SVGIG (reference sequence). The V and J ends lost 5 bases and 5 bases respectively, with 13 bases between them. This CDR3 comprises 13 residues.

The chain links TRBV28 to TRBJ2-7; D might be TRBD1 (6 bases). The germline V gene encodes CDR1 MDHEN and CDR2 SYDVKM. Deletions cut 4 bases from V and 0 bases from J, with 16 bases between. This CDR3 region has 16 residues. The DNA for the CDR3 is TGTGCCAGCAGTTACCACAGGGCTCTTCCCTCCTACGAGCAGTACTTC. Its protein product is CASSYHRALPSYEQYF.

The chain combines TRBV19 with TRBJ2-1; TRBD2 agrees at 10 bases. V was pared by 7 bases and J by 7 bases, with 10 bases of the junction left unmatched. CDR3 size: 15 residues. Germline CDR1 is LNHDA and CDR2 is SQIVND (reference sequence). CDR3 protein: CASTPSGSSLNEQFF. CDR3 bases: TGTGCCAGTACCCCTAGCGGGAGTTCTCTTAATGAGCAGTTCTTC.

The rearrangement joins TRBV19 to TRBJ2-6; TRBD2 matches at 7 bases. This CDR3 spans 18 amino acids. Trimming took 3 bases from V and 1 from J; bases not matched to a gene: 9. Germline values: CDR1 LNHDA, CDR2 SQIVND (reference sequence). Here the CDR3 DNA reads TGTGCCAGTAGTATTTGGGGGGGACGCGGGTCTGGGGCCAACGTCCTGACTTTC. The encoded protein is CASSIWGGRGSGANVLTF.

The chain's CDR3 is CASSYLRDPF. The CDR3 coding sequence is TGTGCCAGCAGCTACCTCCGGGATCCTTTT. This chain links TRBV12-1 with TRBJ1-1. TRBV12-1 is flagged as a pseudogene. CDR3 length equals 10 residues.

The chain uses TRBV5-4 and TRBJ2-1; D is perhaps TRBD1 (5 bases). CDR3 length: 13 residues. Per the germline V gene, CDR1 is SGHNT and CDR2 is YYREEE (reference sequence). In DNA, the CDR3 is TGTATCTATTATGGGGCAGGCTACAATGAGCAGTTCTTC. Translating gives CIYYGAGYNEQFF.

This chain connects TRBV9 to TRBJ2-7, with 14 bases that match TRBD2. Trimming took 4 bases from V and 6 from J; bases not matched to a gene: 6. The CDR3 contains 15 residues. Looked up from germline, CDR1 is SGDLS and CDR2 is YYNGEE. DNA for the CDR3: TGTGCCAGCAGCACTGGGACTAGCGGGAGTCGCGAGCAGTACTTC. This encodes CASSTGTSGSREQYF.

The V call is TRBV30, the J call TRBJ1-1; no reliable D call. The V gene lost 0 bases and the J gene lost 1 base, with 6 bases spanning the gap. The CDR3 sequence is 13 residues long. Germline CDR1 is GTSNPN and CDR2 is SVGIG (reference sequence). CDR3 DNA: TGTGCCTGGAGTGTTAGTAGGAACACTGAAGCTTTCTTT. It encodes CAWSVSRNTEAFF.

The rearrangement uses TRBV27 and TRBJ2-1, with D tentatively TRBD1 (5 bases). CDR1 and CDR2 from the germline V gene are MNHEY and SMNVEV (reference sequence). V was clipped by 4 bases and J by 4 bases, with 14 bases between them. The CDR3 runs 15 residues. Here the CDR3 reads CASSSGWVDYNEQFF. The CDR3 DNA follows: TGTGCCAGCAGTTCAGGGTGGGTCGATTACAATGAGCAGTTCTTC.

The chain is built from TRBV30 and TRBJ2-1; TRBD2 matches at 11 bases. This CDR3 has 15 residues. Germline values: CDR1 GTSNPN, CDR2 SVGIG (reference sequence). After removal of 3 bases from V and 4 bases from J, the junction contained 5 bases not matched to a gene. The CDR3 reads CAWSLLAGGYNEQFF. In DNA, the CDR3 is TGTGCCTGGAGCCTTCTAGCGGGAGGTTACAATGAGCAGTTCTTC.

CDR3 DNA sequence: TGTGCCAGCAGCTTAGCGGGAGGGGAGCTGTTTTTT. This translates into CASSLAGGELFF. This sequence joins TRBV11-3 and TRBJ2-2; D is possibly TRBD2 (5 bases). Per germline, CDR1 SGHNT and CDR2 YENEEA. V lost 1 base to trimming and J lost 8 bases, with 5 bases between them. This CDR3 region has 12 residues.

The chain recombines TRBV28 with TRBJ1-2, with 7 bases matching TRBD1. With 5 bases clipped from V and 5 bases from J, the junction kept 8 bases outside the gene matches. This CDR3 spans 14 amino acids. The germline V gene has CDR1 MDHEN and CDR2 SYDVKM. In nucleotides, the CDR3 is TGTGCCAGCAGTCCGTCCGACAGGGTTTATGGCTACACCTTC. The encoded protein is CASSPSDRVYGYTF.

The CDR3 nucleotides are TGCAGCGCCCAGGCCACCTACGAGCAGTACTTC. Protein: CSAQATYEQYF. J is TRBJ2-7 and V is TRBV29-1; D gene uncertain. V lost 7 bases, J lost 2 bases, and 9 bases lay in between. This CDR3 contains 11 residues. Per the germline V gene, CDR1 is SQVTM and CDR2 is ANQGSEA.

The chain joins TRBV7-2 to TRBJ1-1; D is uncertain. Germline CDR1 and CDR2: SGHTA and FQGNSA. The CDR3 consists of 13 residues. The germline V and J ends were trimmed by 5 bases and 1 base, with 8 bases remaining between them. This chain's CDR3 is CASSVDKNTEAFF. CDR3 nucleotides: TGTGCCAGCAGCGTTGACAAGAACACTGAAGCTTTCTTT.